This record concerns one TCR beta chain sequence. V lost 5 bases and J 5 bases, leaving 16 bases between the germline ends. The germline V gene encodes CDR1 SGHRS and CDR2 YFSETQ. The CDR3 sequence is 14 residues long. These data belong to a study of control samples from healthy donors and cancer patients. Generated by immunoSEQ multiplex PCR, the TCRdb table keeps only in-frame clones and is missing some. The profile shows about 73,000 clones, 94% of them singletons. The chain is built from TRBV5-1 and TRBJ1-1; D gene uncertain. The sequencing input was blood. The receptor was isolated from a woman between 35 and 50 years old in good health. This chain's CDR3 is CASRVTPSETEAFF. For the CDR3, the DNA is TGCGCCAGCAGGGTCACACCGTCGGAGACTGAAGCTTTCTTT.